This T cell receptor beta chain was sequenced for a study of blood T cell repertoires in COVID-19. At the level of the study: Whether acute or convalescent, the COVID-19 samples came from the United States, Italy and Spain. Nucleic acid was either cDNA or gDNA, and it came from T cells, B-cell-depleted T cells, or PBMCs.

Clones were read by immunoSEQ multiplex PCR, and TCRdb kept only the in-frame ones, dropping some. The table shows approximately 62,000 clones, with 65% to 85% occurring only once. Material for sequencing was peripheral blood. This receptor was taken from a woman in her fifties or sixties with active or convalescent COVID-19.

CDR3 sequence reads: CASSARGVTEAFF. For the CDR3, the DNA is TGCGCCAGCAGCGCCCGGGGGGTCACTGAAGCTTTCTTT. The rearrangement joins TRBV5-1 to TRBJ1-1, with D possibly being TRBD1 (5 bases). The germline V gene has CDR1 SGHRS and CDR2 YFSETQ. The CDR3 is made up of 13 amino acids. V was clipped by 4 bases and J by 4 bases, with 11 bases between them.